The clone carrying this T cell receptor (beta chain) was recorded at least ten times. Its antigen is not known. TCRdb re-called the RACE reads through MiXCR, storing one row per CDR3 protein. The table shows about 69,000 distinct CDR3 sequences, with approximately 10% occurring only once. V gave up 4 bases and J gave up 3 bases, with 10 bases separating them. The CDR3 length is 13 residues. From germline, CDR1 is SGHDN and CDR2 FVKESK. Sample time point: patch test 2, 6 weeks after DPC sensitization. Treatment: therapeutic diphenylcyclopropenone sensitization with weekly scalp DPC. This entry comes from a study of human T cells and chemical hapten exposure. Turning to the study itself: Patch tests applied 0.01% DPC to the upper back, read at 6 days. Study-wide findings and caveats: Those TCRs sitting above 1 in 1000 frequency stayed the same with DPC sensitization.

The source was whole blood, collected in connection with sensitization to the hapten diphenylcyclopropenone (DPC). This receptor was taken from a woman in her forties or fifties with alopecia areata. Some clones in this sample may be carry-over from other donors' samples. The rearrangement uses TRBV14 and TRBJ2-7; D gene unclear. Here the CDR3 DNA reads TGTGCCAGCAGCCCCTTGGCCGGCTACGAGCAGTACTTC. Amino acids: CASSPLAGYEQYF.